This TCR beta chain was captured in a study of T cell changes during pregnancy in multiple sclerosis. Generated by immunoSEQ multiplex PCR, the TCRdb table keeps only in-frame clones and is missing some. The table records 15,000 to 20,000 clones, 95% to 97% of them present only once. Germline V gene lookup returns CDR1 MGHRA and CDR2 YSYEKL. The CDR3 consists of 15 residues. The germline V and J ends were trimmed by 7 bases and 5 bases, with 18 bases remaining between them. The sample consisted of peripheral blood, taken in the third trimester of pregnancy. This TCR was recovered from a female donor with multiple sclerosis, enrolled in a pregnancy study. The chain uses TRBV4-1 and TRBJ2-1; perhaps TRBD2 as D (6 bases). The CDR3 loop is CASTVEGTGDNEQFF. The CDR3 bases are TGCGCCAGCACCGTAGAGGGGACTGGGGACAATGAGCAGTTCTTC.